The clone carrying this T cell receptor beta chain came up many times. This sample stems from a study of CD8 T cells in ankylosing spondylitis. TCRdb independently ran MiXCR on the 5' RACE reads; one entry per CDR3 protein. Among 160,000 or so distinct CDR3 sequences, around a tenth were seen once, and the ten largest hold over 13%. The CDR3 length is 16 residues. V lost 3 bases, J lost 2 bases, and 6 bases stayed unmatched. The rearrangement uses TRBV12-3 or TRBV12-4 and TRBJ1-3, with 8 positions matching TRBD1. The TCR sequence derives from a female donor with ankylosing spondylitis or in good health (not recorded which). Source material: blood, either unsorted or a sorted T cell fraction (not recorded which). Here the CDR3 reads CASSFGQGQPGNTIYF. As DNA, the CDR3 is TGTGCCAGCAGTTTCGGACAGGGCCAACCTGGAAACACCATATATTTT.